The entry below gives a single TCR beta chain sequence along with its context. In the original analysis: Nucleated cell number was recorded as an estimate derived from reference gene primer amplification. The protocol was immunoSEQ multiplex PCR, while the TCRdb copy is restricted to in-frame clones and leaves out a portion. That table gives V, J and clone size, and the DNA gave D and trimming. The table shows about 430,000 clones, with 80% to 90% occurring only once. These data originate in a study of blood T cell repertoires in COVID-19. At the level of the study: Spain, Italy and the United States supplied samples that represented acute and convalescent COVID-19. T cells, B-cell-depleted T cells, or PBMCs provided the cDNA or gDNA that served as material.

Germline loops: CDR1 GTSNPN, CDR2 SVGIG (reference sequence). V was trimmed by 2 bases and J by 0 bases, leaving 11 bases between them. The CDR3 covers 15 residues. The source is a man aged 25 to 40 who had recovered from COVID-19. The sequenced sample was PBMCs or T cells enriched from blood (not recorded which). The genes are TRBV30 and TRBJ2-1; D is perhaps TRBD1 (5 bases). This CDR3 reads CAWSFDRSSYNEQFF. The DNA of the CDR3 is TGTGCCTGGAGTTTCGACAGAAGCTCCTACAATGAGCAGTTCTTC.